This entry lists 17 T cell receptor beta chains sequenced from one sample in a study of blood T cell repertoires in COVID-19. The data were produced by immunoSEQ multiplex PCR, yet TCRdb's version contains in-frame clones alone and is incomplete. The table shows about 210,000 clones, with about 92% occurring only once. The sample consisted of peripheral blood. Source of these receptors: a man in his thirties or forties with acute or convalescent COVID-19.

This CDR3 is CASSGSLAGRTDTQYF. Here the CDR3 DNA reads TGTGCCAGCAGCGGCTCACTAGCGGGGCGCACAGATACGCAGTATTTT. The chain employs TRBV7-6 and TRBJ2-3, with 10 positions matching TRBD2. CDR3 length: 16 amino acids. Trimming removed 5 bases from V and 1 base from J; junction bases left unmatched: 6. CDR1 is SGHVS and CDR2 is FNYEAQ in the germline V gene. Full variable domain (rest looked up from reference TRBV7-6 and TRBJ2-3): GAGVSQSPRYKVTKRGQDVALRCDPISGHVSLYWYRQALGQGPEFLTYFNYEAQQDKSGLPNDRFSAERPEGSISTLTIQRTEQRDSAMYRCASSGSLAGRTDTQYFGPGTRLTVL.

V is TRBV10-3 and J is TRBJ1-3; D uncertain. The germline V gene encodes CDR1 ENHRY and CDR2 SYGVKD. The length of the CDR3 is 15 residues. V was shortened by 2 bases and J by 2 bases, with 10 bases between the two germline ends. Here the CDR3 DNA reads TGTGCCATCAGTGAGATCACTAGACCTGGAAACACCATATATTTT. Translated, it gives CAISEITRPGNTIYF.

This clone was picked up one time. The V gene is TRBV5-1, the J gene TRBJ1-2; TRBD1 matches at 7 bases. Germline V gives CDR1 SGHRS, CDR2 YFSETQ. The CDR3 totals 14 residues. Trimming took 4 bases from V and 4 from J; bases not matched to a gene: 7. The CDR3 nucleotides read TGCGCCAGCAGCGCAGGGACAGACGCCTATGGCTACACCTTC. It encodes CASSAGTDAYGYTF.

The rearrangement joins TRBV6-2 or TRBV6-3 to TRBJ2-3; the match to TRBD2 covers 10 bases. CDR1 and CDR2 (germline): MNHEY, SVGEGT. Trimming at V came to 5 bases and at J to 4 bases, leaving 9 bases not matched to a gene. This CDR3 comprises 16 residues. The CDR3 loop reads CASSGLAALRADTQYF. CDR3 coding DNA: TGTGCCAGCAGTGGACTAGCGGCCCTCAGGGCAGATACGCAGTATTTT.

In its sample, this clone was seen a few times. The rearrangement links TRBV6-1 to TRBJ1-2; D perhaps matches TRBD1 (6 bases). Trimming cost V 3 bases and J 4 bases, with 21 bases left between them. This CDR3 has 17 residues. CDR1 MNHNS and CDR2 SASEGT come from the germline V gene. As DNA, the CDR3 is TGTGCCAGCAGTGAGGGAGATAGCTTTATCAGGGGCTATGGCTACACCTTC. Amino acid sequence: CASSEGDSFIRGYGYTF.

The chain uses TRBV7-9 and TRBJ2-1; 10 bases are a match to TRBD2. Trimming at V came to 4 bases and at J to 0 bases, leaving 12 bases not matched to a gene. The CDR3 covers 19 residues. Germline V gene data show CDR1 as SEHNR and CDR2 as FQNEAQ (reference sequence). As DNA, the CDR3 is TGTGCCAGCAGCTCTAGGGGACTCCAGCGGGGGGGCTCCTACAATGAGCAGTTCTTC. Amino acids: CASSSRGLQRGGSYNEQFF.

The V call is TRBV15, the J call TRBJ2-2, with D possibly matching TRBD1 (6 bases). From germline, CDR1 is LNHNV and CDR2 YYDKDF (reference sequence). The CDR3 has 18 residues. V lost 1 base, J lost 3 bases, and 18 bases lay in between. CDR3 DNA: TGTGCCACCAGCAGAGGAATCTGGGGGCAGGAGGACACCGGGGAGCTGTTTTTT. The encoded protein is CATSRGIWGQEDTGELFF.

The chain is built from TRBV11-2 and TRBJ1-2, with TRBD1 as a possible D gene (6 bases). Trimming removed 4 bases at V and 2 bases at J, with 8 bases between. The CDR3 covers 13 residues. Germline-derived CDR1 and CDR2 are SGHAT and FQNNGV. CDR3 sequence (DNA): TGTGCCAGCAGCTCAGGACAGAACTATGGCTACACCTTC. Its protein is CASSSGQNYGYTF.

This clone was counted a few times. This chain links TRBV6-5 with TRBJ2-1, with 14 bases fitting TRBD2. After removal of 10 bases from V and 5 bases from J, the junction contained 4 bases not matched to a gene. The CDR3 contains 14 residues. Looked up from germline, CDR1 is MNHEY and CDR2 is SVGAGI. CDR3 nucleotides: TGTGCCACCTGGACTAGCGGGAGGAACAATGAGCAGTTCTTC. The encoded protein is CATWTSGRNNEQFF.

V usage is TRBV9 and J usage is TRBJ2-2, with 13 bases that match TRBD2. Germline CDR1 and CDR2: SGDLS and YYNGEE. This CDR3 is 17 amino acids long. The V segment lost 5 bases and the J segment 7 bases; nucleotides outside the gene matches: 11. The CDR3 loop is CASRDPGLAGEHGELFF. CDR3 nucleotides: TGTGCCAGCAGGGACCCCGGACTAGCGGGAGAGCACGGGGAGCTGTTTTTT.

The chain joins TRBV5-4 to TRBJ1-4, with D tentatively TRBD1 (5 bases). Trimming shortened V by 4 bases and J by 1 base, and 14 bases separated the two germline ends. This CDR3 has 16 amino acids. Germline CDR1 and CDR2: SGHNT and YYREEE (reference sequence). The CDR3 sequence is CASSRYGGRTNEKLFF. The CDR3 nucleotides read TGTGCCAGCAGCCGGTACGGGGGAAGAACTAATGAAAAACTGTTTTTT.

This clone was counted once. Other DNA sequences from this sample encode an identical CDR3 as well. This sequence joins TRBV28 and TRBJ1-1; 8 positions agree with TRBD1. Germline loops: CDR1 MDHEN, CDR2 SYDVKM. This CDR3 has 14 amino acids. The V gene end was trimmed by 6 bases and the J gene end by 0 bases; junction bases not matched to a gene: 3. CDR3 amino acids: CASSLTGVNTEAFF. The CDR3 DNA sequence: TGTGCCAGCAGCCTGACAGGGGTGAACACTGAAGCTTTCTTT. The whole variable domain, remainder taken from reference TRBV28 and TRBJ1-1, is DVKVTQSSRYLVKRTGEKVFLECVQDMDHENMFWYRQDPGLGLRLIYFSYDVKMKEKGDIPEGYSVSREKKERFSLILESASTNQTSMYLCASSLTGVNTEAFFGQGTRLTVV.

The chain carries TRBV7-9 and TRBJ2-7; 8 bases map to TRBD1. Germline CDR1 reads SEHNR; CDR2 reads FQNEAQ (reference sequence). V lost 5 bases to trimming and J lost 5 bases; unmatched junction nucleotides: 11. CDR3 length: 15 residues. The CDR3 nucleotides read TGTGCCAGCAGCCCACTGACAGGGGTCATCCACGAGCAGTACTTC. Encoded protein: CASSPLTGVIHEQYF.

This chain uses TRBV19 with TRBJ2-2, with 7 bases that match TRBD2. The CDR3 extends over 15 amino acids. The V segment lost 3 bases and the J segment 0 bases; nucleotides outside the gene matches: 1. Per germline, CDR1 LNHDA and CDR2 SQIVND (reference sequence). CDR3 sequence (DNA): TGTGCCAGTAGTATTCGGGGGGCGAACACCGGGGAGCTGTTTTTT. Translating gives CASSIRGANTGELFF.

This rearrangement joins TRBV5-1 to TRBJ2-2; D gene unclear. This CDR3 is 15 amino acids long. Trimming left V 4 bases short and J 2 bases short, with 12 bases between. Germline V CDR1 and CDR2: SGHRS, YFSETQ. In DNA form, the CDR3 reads TGCGCCAGCAGCCCCCTTAGCCCTAACACCGGGGAGCTGTTTTTT. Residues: CASSPLSPNTGELFF.

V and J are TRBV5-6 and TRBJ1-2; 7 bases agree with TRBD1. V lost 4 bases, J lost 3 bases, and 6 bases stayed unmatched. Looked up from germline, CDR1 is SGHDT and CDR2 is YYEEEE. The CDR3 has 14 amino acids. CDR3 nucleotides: TGTGCCAGCAGCCCGACAGGGTTGCACTATGGCTACACCTTC. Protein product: CASSPTGLHYGYTF.

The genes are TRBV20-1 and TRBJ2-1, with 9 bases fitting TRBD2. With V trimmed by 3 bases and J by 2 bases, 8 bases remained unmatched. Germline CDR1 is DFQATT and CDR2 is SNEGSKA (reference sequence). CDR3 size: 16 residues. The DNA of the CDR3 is TGCAGTGCTAGTATCCTAGCGGGACCCCCCTACAATGAGCAGTTCTTC. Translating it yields CSASILAGPPYNEQFF.